Following are 18 T cell receptor beta chains from one sample sequenced in a study of T cell clones after liver transplantation. Measured with immunoSEQ multiplex PCR; TCRdb has only the in-frame clones, and not every one. The data contain roughly 100,000 clones, about 86% of them singletons. The sequencing used CD4+ T cells from blood, collected approximately 43 months after liver transplant. These receptors originate from a human patient who received a liver transplant. A subset of T cells may come from the graft donor.

This chain connects TRBV15 to TRBJ2-7; D perhaps matches TRBD2 (6 bases). V lost 5 bases and J 0 bases, leaving 11 bases between the germline ends. Germline values: CDR1 LNHNV, CDR2 YYDKDF (reference sequence). The CDR3 runs 14 residues. Here the CDR3 reads CATSPAGTSYEQYF. CDR3 nucleotide sequence: TGTGCCACCAGCCCCGCGGGGACCTCCTACGAGCAGTACTTC.

This chain uses TRBV7-2 with TRBJ2-5; TRBD2 is a possible D gene (5 bases). Germline assignment: CDR1 SGHTA and CDR2 FQGNSA. The length of the CDR3 is 13 residues. V was cut by 1 base and J by 5 bases, with 8 bases left in between. This chain's CDR3 is CASSLGRRETQYF. The DNA for the CDR3 is TGTGCCAGCAGCTTAGGCCGGAGGGAGACCCAGTACTTC.

This sequence joins TRBV30 and TRBJ2-5; 10 positions match TRBD2. The ends lost 7 bases at V and 5 bases at J; junction bases unmatched: 10. The CDR3 is 14 residues long. Germline V gives CDR1 GTSNPN, CDR2 SVGIG (reference sequence). CDR3 amino acids: CAYRAGGPGETQYF. CDR3 DNA sequence: TGTGCCTACCGAGCGGGAGGGCCGGGGGAGACCCAGTACTTC.

The chain recombines TRBV18 with TRBJ1-3; 8 bases match TRBD1. With 6 bases clipped from V and 0 bases from J, the junction kept 7 bases outside the gene matches. CDR1 is KGHSH and CDR2 is LQKENI in the germline V gene. The CDR3 totals 16 residues. CDR3: CASSPDRGSSGNTIYF. CDR3 nucleotides: TGTGCCAGCTCTCCCGACAGGGGCAGCTCTGGAAACACCATATATTTT.

The chain uses TRBV18 and TRBJ2-5; D gene unclear. The CDR3 is 12 amino acids. Trimming shortened V by 6 bases and J by 4 bases, and 9 bases separated the two germline ends. CDR1 is KGHSH, CDR2 LQKENI, per germline. The CDR3 bases are TGTGCCAGCTCCCCTAGTCCAGAGACCCAGTACTTC. It specifies CASSPSPETQYF.

The J gene is TRBJ1-2, the V gene TRBV29-1, with a weak D call TRBD1 (6 bases). CDR3 size: 14 residues. V shed 2 bases and J shed 5 bases, with 15 bases lying between them. The germline gives CDR1 SQVTM, CDR2 ANQGSEA. The CDR3 spells CSVELGGQTYGYTF. DNA for the CDR3: TGCAGCGTTGAATTGGGGGGACAAACTTATGGCTACACCTTC.

Only a few counts were recorded for this clone. The CDR3 nucleotides are TGCGCCAGCAGGCTGGAGCCCGATCAGCCCCAGCATTTT. Encoded protein: CASRLEPDQPQHF. The chain has TRBV5-1 and TRBJ1-5; D gene uncertain. CDR3 length: 13 residues. Trimming left V 5 bases short and J 5 bases short, with 11 bases between. CDR1 is SGHRS, CDR2 YFSETQ, per germline.

This clone was counted only a few times. The rearrangement joins TRBV11-3 to TRBJ2-1; D may match TRBD1 or TRBD2 (5 bases each). Germline V gene sequence: CDR1 SGHNT, CDR2 YENEEA. V lost 6 bases and J 4 bases, leaving 13 bases between the germline ends. The CDR3 length is 14 residues. The CDR3 bases are TGTGCCAGCAGTCCCGGGACGGAGTACAATGAGCAGTTCTTC. This codes for CASSPGTEYNEQFF.

The rearrangement joins TRBV19 to TRBJ1-1, with a possible D match to TRBD1 (5 bases). The CDR3 loop spans 16 amino acids. CDR1 is LNHDA and CDR2 is SQIVND in the germline V gene (reference sequence). V was trimmed by 6 bases and J by 3 bases, leaving 20 bases between them. This chain's CDR3 is CASRTQIRGEDTEAFF. In nucleotides, the CDR3 is TGTGCCAGTAGGACCCAAATTCGAGGGGAGGACACTGAAGCTTTCTTT. The variable domain in full, completed from reference TRBV19 and TRBJ1-1, reads DGGITQSPKYLFRKEGQNVTLSCEQNLNHDAMYWYRQDPGQGLRLIYYSQIVNDFQKGDIAEGYSVSREKKESFPLTVTSAQKNPTAFYLCASRTQIRGEDTEAFFGQGTRLTVV.

The chain couples TRBV7-2 to TRBJ2-2; 8 nucleotides line up with TRBD2. V dropped 8 bases and J dropped 5; count of bases not matched to a gene: 19. The germline V gene encodes CDR1 SGHTA and CDR2 FQGNSA. The CDR3 length is 18 residues. CDR3 residues: CASPDRGGPTYGTGELFF. CDR3 coding DNA: TGTGCCAGCCCTGATCGGGGGGGGCCAACCTATGGAACCGGGGAGCTGTTTTTT.

The chain carries TRBV4-1 and TRBJ2-7; 8 bases agree with TRBD2. V dropped 6 bases and J dropped 7; count of bases not matched to a gene: 11. The CDR3 covers 14 residues. Germline CDR1 and CDR2: MGHRA and YSYEKL. The CDR3 protein is CASRGTSGRGEQYF. For the CDR3, the DNA is TGCGCCAGCAGGGGTACTAGCGGTCGAGGGGAGCAGTACTTC.

J is TRBJ2-7 and V is TRBV5-8; a possible D gene is TRBD1 (6 bases). CDR1 and CDR2 from the germline V gene are SGHTS and YDEGEE. The CDR3 runs to 14 residues. The ends were cut back, 4 bases at V and 2 bases at J, with 13 bases in the middle. CDR3 DNA: TGTGCCAGCAGCCAAGACAGGAGAGCCTACGAGCAGTACTTC. This gives the protein CASSQDRRAYEQYF.

This chain connects TRBV28 to TRBJ1-2; D is undetermined. V was cut by 8 bases and J by 2 bases, with 3 bases left in between. CDR1 is MDHEN, CDR2 SYDVKM, per germline. This CDR3 region has 10 residues. The CDR3 protein is CASQNYGYTF. CDR3 bases: TGTGCCAGCCAGAACTATGGCTACACCTTC.

The V and J genes are TRBV10-1 and TRBJ2-1; the match to TRBD2 covers 11 bases. Trimming took 4 bases from V and 7 from J; bases not matched to a gene: 0. Looked up from germline, CDR1 is WNHNN and CDR2 is SYGVQD (reference sequence). This CDR3 is 13 amino acids long. This CDR3 reads CASSVAGGNEQFF. CDR3 bases: TGCGCCAGCAGTGTAGCGGGAGGGAATGAGCAGTTCTTC.

The chain is built from TRBV10-1 and TRBJ1-1; 10 positions match TRBD1. This CDR3 is 15 amino acids long. The J segment lost 3 bases and the V segment lost 6 bases, leaving 7 bases of the junction unmatched. Germline V gene lookup returns CDR1 WNHNN and CDR2 SYGVQD (reference sequence). This chain's CDR3 is CASRAGTGADTEAFF. Here the CDR3 DNA reads TGCGCCAGCAGGGCCGGGACAGGGGCCGACACTGAAGCTTTCTTT.

The V gene is TRBV6-6, the J gene TRBJ2-1; a weak D match, TRBD2 (5 bases). V lost 8 bases and J 7 bases, leaving 18 bases between the germline ends. The CDR3 is made up of 14 amino acids. The germline gives CDR1 MNHNY, CDR2 SVGAGI (reference sequence). The CDR3 nucleotides are TGTGCCAGCTTGGAGGACCACTTGGGAAATGAGCAGTTCTTC. Encoded protein: CASLEDHLGNEQFF.

J is TRBJ1-5 and V is TRBV19, with D uncertain. The CDR3 length is 15 residues. CDR1 and CDR2 from the germline V gene are LNHDA and SQIVND (reference sequence). With 5 bases removed from V and 0 bases from J, the gap between germline ends came to 11 bases. For the CDR3, the DNA is TGTGCCAGTAGTCTGGGAGGTTATAGCAATCAGCCCCAGCATTTT. This gives the protein CASSLGGYSNQPQHF.

The J gene is TRBJ1-4, the V gene TRBV27; D remains unclear. Germline values: CDR1 MNHEY, CDR2 SMNVEV (reference sequence). Deletions cut 1 base from V and 0 bases from J, with 6 bases between. This CDR3 has 15 residues. DNA for the CDR3: TGTGCCAGCAGTTTATTCGCCACAACTAATGAAAAACTGTTTTTT. Its protein is CASSLFATTNEKLFF.